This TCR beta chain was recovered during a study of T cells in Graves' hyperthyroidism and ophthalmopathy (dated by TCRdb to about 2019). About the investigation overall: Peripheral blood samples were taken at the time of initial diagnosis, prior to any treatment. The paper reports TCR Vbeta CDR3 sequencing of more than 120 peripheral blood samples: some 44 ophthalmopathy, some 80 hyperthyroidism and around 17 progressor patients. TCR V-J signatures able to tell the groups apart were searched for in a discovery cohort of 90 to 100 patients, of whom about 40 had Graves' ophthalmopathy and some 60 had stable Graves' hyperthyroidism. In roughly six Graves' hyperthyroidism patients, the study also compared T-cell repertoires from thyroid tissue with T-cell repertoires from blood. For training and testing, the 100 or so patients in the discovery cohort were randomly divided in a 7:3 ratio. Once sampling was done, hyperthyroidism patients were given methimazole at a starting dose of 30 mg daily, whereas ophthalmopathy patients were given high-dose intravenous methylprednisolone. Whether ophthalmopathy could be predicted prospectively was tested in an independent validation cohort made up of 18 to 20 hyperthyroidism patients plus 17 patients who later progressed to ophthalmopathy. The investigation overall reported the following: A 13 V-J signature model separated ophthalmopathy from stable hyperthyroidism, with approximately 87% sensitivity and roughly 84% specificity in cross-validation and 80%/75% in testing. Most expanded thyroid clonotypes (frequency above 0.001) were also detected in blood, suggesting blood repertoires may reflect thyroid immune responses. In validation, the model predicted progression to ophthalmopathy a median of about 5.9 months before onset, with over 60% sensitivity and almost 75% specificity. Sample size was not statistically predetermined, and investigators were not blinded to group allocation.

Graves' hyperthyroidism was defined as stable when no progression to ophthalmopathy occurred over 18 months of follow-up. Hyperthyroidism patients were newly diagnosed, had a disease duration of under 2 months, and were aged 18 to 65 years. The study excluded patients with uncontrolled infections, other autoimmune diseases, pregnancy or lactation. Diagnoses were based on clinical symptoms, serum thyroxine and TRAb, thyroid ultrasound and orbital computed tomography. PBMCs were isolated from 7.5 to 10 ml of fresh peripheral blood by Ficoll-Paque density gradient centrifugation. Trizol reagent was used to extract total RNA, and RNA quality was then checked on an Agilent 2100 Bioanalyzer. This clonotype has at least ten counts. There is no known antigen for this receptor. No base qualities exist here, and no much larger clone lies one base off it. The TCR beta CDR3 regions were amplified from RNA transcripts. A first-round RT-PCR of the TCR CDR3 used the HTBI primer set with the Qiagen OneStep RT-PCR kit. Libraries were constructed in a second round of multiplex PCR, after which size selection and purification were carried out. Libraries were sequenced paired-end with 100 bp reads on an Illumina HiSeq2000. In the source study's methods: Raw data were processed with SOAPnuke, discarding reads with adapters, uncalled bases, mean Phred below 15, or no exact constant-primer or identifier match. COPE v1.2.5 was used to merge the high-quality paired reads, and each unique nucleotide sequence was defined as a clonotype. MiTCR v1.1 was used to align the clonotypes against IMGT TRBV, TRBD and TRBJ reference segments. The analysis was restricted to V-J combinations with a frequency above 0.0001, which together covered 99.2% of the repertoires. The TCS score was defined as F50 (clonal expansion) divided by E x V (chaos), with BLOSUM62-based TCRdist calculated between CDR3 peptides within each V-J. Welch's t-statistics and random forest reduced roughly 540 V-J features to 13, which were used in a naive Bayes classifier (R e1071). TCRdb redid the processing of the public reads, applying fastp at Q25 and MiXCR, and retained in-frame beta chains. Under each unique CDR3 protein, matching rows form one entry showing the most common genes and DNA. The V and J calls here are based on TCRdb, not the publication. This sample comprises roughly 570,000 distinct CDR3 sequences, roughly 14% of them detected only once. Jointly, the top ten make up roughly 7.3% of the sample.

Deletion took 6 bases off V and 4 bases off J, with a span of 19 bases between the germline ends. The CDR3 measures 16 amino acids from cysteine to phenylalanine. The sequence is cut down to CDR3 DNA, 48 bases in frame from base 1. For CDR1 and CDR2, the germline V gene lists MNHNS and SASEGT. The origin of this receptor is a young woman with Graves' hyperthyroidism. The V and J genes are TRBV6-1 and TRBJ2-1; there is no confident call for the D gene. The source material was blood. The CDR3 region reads CASSSLTHGEYNEQFF. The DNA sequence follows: TGTGCCAGCAGCTCTCTGACACACGGAGAGTACAATGAGCAGTTCTTC.